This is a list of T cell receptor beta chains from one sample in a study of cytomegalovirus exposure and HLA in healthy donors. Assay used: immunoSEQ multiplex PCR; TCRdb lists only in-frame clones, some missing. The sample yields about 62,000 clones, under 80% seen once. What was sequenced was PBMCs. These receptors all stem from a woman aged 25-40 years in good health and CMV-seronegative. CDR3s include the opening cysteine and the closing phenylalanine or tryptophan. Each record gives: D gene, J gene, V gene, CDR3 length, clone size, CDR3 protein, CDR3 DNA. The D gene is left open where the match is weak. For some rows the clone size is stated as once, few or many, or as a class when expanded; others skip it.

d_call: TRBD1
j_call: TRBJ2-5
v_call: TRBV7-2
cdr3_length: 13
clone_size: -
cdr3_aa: CASSFTGGETQYF
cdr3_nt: TGTGCCAGCAGCTTCACAGGGGGCGAGACCCAGTACTTC

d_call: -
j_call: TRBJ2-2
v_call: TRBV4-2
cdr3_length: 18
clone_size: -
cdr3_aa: CASSQESLWASNTGELFF
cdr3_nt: TGTGCCAGCAGCCAAGAGAGTTTATGGGCGTCGAACACCGGGGAGCTGTTTTTT

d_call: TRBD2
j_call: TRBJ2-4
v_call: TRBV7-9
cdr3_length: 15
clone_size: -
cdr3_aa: CASSPPTSGGNIQYF
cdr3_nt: TGTGCCAGCAGCCCCCCCACTAGCGGAGGAAACATTCAGTACTTC

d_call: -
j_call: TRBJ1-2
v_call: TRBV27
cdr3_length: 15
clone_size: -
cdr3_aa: CASSLSGGGGYGYTF
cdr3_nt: TGTGCCAGCAGTTTATCCGGCGGGGGCGGCTATGGCTACACCTTC

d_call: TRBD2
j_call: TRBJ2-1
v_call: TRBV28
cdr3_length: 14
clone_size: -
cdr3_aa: CASQTSGAHNEQFF
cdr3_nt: TGTGCCTCTCAGACTAGCGGAGCCCACAATGAGCAGTTCTTC

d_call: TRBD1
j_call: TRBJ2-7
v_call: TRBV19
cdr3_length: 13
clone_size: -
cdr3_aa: CASSIYQGAEQYF
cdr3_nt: TGTGCCAGTAGTATTTACCAGGGGGCCGAGCAGTACTTC

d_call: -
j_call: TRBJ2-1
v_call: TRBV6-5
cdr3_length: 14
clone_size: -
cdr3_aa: CASSYSVGGGEQFF
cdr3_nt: TGTGCCAGCAGTTACTCGGTGGGAGGGGGTGAGCAGTTCTTC

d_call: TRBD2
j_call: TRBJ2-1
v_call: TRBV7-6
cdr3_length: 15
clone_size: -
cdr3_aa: CASSRTSAPYNEQFF
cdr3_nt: TGTGCCAGCAGCCGTACTAGCGCCCCTTACAATGAGCAGTTCTTC

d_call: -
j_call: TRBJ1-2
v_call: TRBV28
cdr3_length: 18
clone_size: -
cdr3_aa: CASSLPGEGGRTNYGYTF
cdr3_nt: TGTGCCAGCAGTTTACCTGGGGAGGGTGGGCGTACTAACTATGGCTACACCTTC

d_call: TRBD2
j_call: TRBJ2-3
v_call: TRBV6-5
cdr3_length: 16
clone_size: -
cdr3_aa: CASSYSRLAGEDTQYF
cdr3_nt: TGTGCCAGCAGTTACTCGAGGCTAGCGGGAGAAGATACGCAGTATTTT

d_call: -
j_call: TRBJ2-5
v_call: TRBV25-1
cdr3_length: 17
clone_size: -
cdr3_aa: CASSESMGAALGETQYF
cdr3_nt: TGTGCCAGCAGTGAATCTATGGGGGCAGCACTTGGAGAGACCCAGTACTTC

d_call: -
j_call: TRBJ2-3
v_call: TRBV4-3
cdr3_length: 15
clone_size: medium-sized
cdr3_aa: CASSQSTGGTDTQYF
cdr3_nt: TGCGCCAGCAGCCAATCAACGGGGGGCACAGATACGCAGTATTTT

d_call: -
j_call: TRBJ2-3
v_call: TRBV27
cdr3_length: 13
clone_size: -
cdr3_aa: CASSLGGLDTQYF
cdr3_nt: TGTGCCAGCAGTTTAGGGGGGTTAGATACGCAGTATTTT

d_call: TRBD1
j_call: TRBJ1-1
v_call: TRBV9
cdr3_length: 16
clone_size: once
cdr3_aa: CASSVRDSLWGTEAFF
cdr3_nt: TGTGCCAGCAGCGTCCGGGACAGCCTATGGGGAACTGAAGCTTTCTTT

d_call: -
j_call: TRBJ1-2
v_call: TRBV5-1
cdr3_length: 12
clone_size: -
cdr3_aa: CASSLEGVGYPF
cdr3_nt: TGCGCCAGCAGTCTCGAGGGAGTGGGCTACCCCTTC

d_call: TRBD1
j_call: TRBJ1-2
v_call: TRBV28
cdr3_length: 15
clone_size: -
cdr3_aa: CASSPRGQLDYGYTF
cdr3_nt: TGTGCCAGCAGTCCCCGGGGACAGTTGGACTATGGCTACACCTTC

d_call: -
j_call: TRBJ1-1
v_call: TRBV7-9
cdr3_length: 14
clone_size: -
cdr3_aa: CASSFLTENTEAFF
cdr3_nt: TGTGCCAGCAGCTTCCTTACAGAGAACACTGAAGCTTTCTTT

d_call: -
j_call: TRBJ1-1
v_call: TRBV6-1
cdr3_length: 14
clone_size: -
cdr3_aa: CASSLGQPNTEAFF
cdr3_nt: TGTGCCAGCAGTTTAGGACAACCGAACACTGAAGCTTTCTTT

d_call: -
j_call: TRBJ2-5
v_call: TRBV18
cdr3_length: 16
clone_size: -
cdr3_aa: CASSPSVGGQGETQYF
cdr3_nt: TGTGCCAGCTCACCATCGGTTGGTGGGCAAGGAGAGACCCAGTACTTC

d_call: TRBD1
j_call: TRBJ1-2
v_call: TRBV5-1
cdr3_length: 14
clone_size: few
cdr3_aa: CASSSGQGAYGYTF
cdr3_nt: TGCGCCAGCAGCTCAGGACAGGGGGCCTATGGCTACACCTTC

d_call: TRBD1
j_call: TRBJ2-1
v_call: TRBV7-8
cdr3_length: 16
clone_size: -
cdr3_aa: CASSVVGTGVDNEQFF
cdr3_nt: TGTGCCAGCAGCGTCGTCGGGACAGGGGTTGACAATGAGCAGTTCTTC

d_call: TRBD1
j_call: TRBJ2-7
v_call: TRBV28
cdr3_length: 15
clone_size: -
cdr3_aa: CASSLRTGGGYEQYF
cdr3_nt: TGTGCCAGCAGTTTACGTACAGGGGGTGGCTACGAGCAGTACTTC

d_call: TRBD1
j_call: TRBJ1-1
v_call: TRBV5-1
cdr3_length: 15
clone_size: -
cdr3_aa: CASSSDRGGDTEAFF
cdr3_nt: TGCGCCAGCAGCTCGGACAGGGGGGGGGACACTGAAGCTTTCTTT

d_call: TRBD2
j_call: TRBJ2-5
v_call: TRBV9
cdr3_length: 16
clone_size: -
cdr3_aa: CASTAGGRAVGETQYF
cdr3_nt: TGTGCCAGCACAGCAGGTGGGAGGGCCGTCGGAGAGACCCAGTACTTC

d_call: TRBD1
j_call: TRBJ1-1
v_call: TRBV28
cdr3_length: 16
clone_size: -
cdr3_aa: CASSRNSGTGNTEAFF
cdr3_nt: TGTGCCAGCAGCCGTAACTCCGGGACAGGGAACACTGAAGCTTTCTTT

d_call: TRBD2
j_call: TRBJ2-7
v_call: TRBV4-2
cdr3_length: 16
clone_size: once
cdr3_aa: CASSQDPSGRSYEQYF
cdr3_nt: TGTGCCAGCAGCCAAGATCCAAGCGGGAGGTCGTACGAGCAGTACTTC

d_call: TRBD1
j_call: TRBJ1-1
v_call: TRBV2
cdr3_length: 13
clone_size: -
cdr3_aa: CASSGLTGAEAFF
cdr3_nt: TGTGCCAGCAGTGGGTTGACAGGGGCTGAAGCTTTCTTT

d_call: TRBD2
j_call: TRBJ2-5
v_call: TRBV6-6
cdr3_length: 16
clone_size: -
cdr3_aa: CASSLGRLAGQETQYF
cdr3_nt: TGTGCCAGCAGCTTAGGGAGACTAGCGGGACAAGAGACCCAGTACTTC

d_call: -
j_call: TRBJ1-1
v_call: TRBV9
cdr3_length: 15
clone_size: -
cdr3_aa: CASSVDEIMNTEAFF
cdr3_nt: TGTGCCAGCAGCGTAGATGAGATCATGAACACTGAAGCTTTCTTT

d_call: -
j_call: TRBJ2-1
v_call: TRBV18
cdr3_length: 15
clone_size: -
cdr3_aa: CASSPLAGNNNEQFF
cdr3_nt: TGTGCCAGCTCACCACTGGCGGGAAACAACAATGAGCAGTTCTTC

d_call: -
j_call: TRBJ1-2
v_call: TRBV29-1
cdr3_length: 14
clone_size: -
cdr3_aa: CSPKSRGKYYGYTF
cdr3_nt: TGCAGCCCTAAATCGAGAGGGAAGTACTATGGCTACACCTTC

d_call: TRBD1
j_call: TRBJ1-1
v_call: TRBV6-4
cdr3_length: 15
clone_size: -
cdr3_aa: CASSNSGGRDTEAFF
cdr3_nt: TGTGCCAGCAGCAATTCAGGGGGCCGGGACACTGAAGCTTTCTTT

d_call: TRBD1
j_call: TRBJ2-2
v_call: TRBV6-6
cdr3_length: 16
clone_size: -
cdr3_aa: CASSWGRTGGTGELFF
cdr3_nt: TGTGCCAGCAGTTGGGGGCGGACAGGGGGCACCGGGGAGCTGTTTTTT

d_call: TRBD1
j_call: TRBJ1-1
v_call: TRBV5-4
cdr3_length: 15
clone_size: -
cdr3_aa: CASSLKQGVNTEAFF
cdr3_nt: TGTGCCAGCAGCTTGAAACAGGGGGTGAACACTGAAGCTTTCTTT

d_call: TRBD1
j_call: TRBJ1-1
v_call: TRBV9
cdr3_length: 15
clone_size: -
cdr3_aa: CASSPGTGRDTEAFF
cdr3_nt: TGTGCCAGCAGCCCTGGGACAGGGAGGGACACTGAAGCTTTCTTT

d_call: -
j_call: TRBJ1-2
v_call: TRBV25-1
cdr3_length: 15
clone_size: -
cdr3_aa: CASSESRGKTGGYTF
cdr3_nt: TGTGCCAGCAGTGAAAGTCGCGGCAAAACCGGCGGCTACACCTTC

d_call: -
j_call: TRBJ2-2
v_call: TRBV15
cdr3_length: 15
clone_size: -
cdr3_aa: CAPSNANLHTGELFF
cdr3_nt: TGTGCCCCCAGCAACGCGAACCTACACACCGGGGAGCTGTTTTTT

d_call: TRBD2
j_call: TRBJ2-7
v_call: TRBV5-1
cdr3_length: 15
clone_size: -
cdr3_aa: CASSLGTSRPYEQYF
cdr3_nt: TGCGCCAGCAGCTTGGGGACTAGCCGACCGTACGAGCAGTACTTC

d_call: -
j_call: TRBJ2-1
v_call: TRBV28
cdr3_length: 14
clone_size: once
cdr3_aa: CASSTSMGLNEQFF
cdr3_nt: -

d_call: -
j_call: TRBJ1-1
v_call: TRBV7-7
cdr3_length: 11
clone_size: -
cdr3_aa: CASSLSRVAFF
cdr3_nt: TGTGCTAGCAGCTTATCCCGAGTAGCTTTCTTT

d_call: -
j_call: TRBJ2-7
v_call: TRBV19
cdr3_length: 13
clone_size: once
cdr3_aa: CASSRAPPYEQYF
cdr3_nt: TGTGCCAGTAGTAGGGCTCCCCCCTACGAGCAGTACTTC

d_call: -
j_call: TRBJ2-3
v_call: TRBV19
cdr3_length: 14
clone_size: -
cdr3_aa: CASRIQIGTDTQYF
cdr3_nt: TGTGCCAGTAGGATCCAGATTGGCACAGATACGCAGTATTTT

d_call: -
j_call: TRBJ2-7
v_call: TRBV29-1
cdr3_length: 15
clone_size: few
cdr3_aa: CSVVLEGETAYEQYF
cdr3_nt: TGCAGCGTTGTTTTGGAGGGAGAGACAGCCTACGAGCAGTACTTC

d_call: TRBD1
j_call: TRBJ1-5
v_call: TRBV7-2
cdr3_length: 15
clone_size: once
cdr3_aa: CASSLYTGAGQPQHF
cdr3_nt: TGTGCCAGCAGCTTGTATACAGGGGCAGGTCAGCCCCAGCATTTT

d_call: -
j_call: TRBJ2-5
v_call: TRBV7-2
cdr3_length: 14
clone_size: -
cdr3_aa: CASSNGVHQETQYF
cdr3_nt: TGTGCCAGCAGCAACGGGGTACACCAAGAGACCCAGTACTTC

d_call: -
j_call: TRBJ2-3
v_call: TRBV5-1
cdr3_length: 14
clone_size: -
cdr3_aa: CASTLGQPVDTQYF
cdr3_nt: TGCGCCAGCACGCTGGGACAACCGGTAGATACGCAGTATTTT

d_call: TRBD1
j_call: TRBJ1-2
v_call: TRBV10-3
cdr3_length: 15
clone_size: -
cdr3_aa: CAISGETGKDYGYTF
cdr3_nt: TGTGCCATCAGTGGGGAGACAGGGAAGGACTATGGCTACACCTTC

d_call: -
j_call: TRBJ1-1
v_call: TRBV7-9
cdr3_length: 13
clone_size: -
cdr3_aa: CASSSPEASEAFF
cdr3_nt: TGTGCCAGCAGCTCCCCGGAGGCGAGTGAAGCTTTCTTT

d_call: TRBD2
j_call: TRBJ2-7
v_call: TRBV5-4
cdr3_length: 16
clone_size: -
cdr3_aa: CASSLGLAGNSYEQYF
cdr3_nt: TGTGCCAGCAGCTTGGGACTAGCGGGCAACTCCTACGAGCAGTACTTC

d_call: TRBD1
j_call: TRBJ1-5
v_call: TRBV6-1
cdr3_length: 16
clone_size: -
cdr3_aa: CASSELQGALNQPQHF
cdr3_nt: TGTGCCAGCAGTGAGCTACAGGGGGCTCTAAATCAGCCCCAGCATTTT

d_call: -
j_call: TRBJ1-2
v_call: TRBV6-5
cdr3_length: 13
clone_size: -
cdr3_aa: CASSYSRSLSYTF
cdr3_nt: TGTGCCAGCAGTTACTCACGGTCTTTAAGCTACACCTTC

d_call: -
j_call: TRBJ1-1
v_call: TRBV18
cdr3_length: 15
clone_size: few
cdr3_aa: CASSPTTRQNTEAFF
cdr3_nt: TGTGCCAGCTCACCTACGACGAGGCAGAACACTGAAGCTTTCTTT

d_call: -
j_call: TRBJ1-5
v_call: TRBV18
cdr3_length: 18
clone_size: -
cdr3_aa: CASSPFVGSGDSNQPQHF
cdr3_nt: TGTGCCAGCTCACCATTCGTCGGGTCAGGGGATAGCAATCAGCCCCAGCATTTT

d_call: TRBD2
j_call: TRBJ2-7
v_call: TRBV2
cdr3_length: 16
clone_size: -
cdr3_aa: CATQAAGGLQSYEQYF
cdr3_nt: TGTGCCACTCAGGCGGCGGGAGGGCTCCAATCCTACGAGCAGTACTTC

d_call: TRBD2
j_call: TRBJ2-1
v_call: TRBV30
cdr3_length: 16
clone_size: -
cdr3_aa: CAWSVRGLAGVNEQFF
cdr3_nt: TGTGCCTGGAGTGTAAGAGGACTAGCGGGGGTCAATGAGCAGTTCTTC

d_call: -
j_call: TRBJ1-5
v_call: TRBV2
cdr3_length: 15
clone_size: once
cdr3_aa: CASSDATSSGQPQHF
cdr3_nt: TGTGCCAGCAGTGATGCGACTTCCAGCGGACAGCCCCAGCATTTT

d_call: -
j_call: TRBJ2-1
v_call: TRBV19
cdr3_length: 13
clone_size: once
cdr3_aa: CASSSYTLTEQFF
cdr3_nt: TGTGCCAGTAGTAGTTACACCCTGACAGAGCAGTTCTTC